Below are 5 T cell receptor beta chains sequenced from a single sample in a study of blood T cell repertoires in COVID-19. The protocol was immunoSEQ multiplex PCR, while the TCRdb copy is restricted to in-frame clones and leaves out a portion. The table has around 140,000 clones, roughly 80% seen once; the top ten hold approximately 3.6%. Sequencing used peripheral blood. The receptors derive from a man between 65 and 85 years old who had recovered from COVID-19.

This sequence joins TRBV29-1 and TRBJ2-1; no firm D call. Deletions cut 0 bases from V and 12 bases from J, with 6 bases between. The CDR3 contains 10 residues. CDR1 SQVTM and CDR2 ANQGSEA come from the germline V gene. The DNA of the CDR3 is TGCAGCGTTGAAGATTACGGGCAGTTCTTC. This encodes CSVEDYGQFF.

The chain uses TRBV2 and TRBJ2-7; 9 nucleotides match TRBD2. Trimming took 6 bases from V and 5 from J; bases not matched to a gene: 14. Germline V gene data show CDR1 as SNHLY and CDR2 as FYNNEI. The CDR3 is made up of 16 amino acids. CDR3 sequence reads: CASSPGWASGINEQYF. CDR3 coding DNA: TGTGCCAGCAGCCCCGGGTGGGCTAGCGGGATAAACGAGCAGTACTTC.

This sequence joins TRBV15 and TRBJ2-5; D possibly corresponds to TRBD2 (5 bases). The CDR3 consists of 15 residues. In germline, CDR1 is LNHNV, CDR2 YYDKDF (reference sequence). The ends were cut back, 5 bases at V and 5 bases at J, with 18 bases in the middle. In DNA, the CDR3 is TGTGCCACCAGCCACAGACCCAGACCGGGGGAGACCCAGTACTTC. This codes for CATSHRPRPGETQYF. Variable domain in full (rest from reference TRBV15 and TRBJ2-5): DAMVIQNPRYQVTQFGKPVTLSCSQTLNHNVMYWYQQKSSQAPKLLFHYYDKDFNNEADTPDNFQSRRPNTSFCFLDIRSPGLGDTAMYLCATSHRPRPGETQYFGPGTRLLVL.

V is TRBV10-3 and J is TRBJ2-7, with D unclear. There are 15 residues in the CDR3. Trimming stripped 3 bases from V and 0 bases from J, with 12 bases between. The V gene's germline CDR1 is ENHRY and CDR2 SYGVKD. For the CDR3, the DNA is TGTGCCATCAGTGATCAGGATATATACTCCTACGAGCAGTACTTC. This translates into CAISDQDIYSYEQYF.

The genes are TRBV7-2 and TRBJ1-2; TRBD1 agrees at 7 bases. The germline CDR1 and CDR2 sequences are SGHTA and FQGNSA. The V and J ends lost 5 bases and 4 bases, in that order; junction bases with no gene match: 13. The CDR3 is made up of 16 amino acids. The CDR3 protein is CASSPYDRALFYGYTF. The DNA for the CDR3 is TGTGCCAGCAGCCCCTACGACAGGGCCCTATTCTATGGCTACACCTTC.